This T cell receptor (beta chain) appears in the sequencing data of a study of cytomegalovirus exposure and HLA in healthy donors. Findings of the study overall: Across donors, most TCRs were seen rarely, yet some public ones were widespread.

TCRdb keeps only in-frame clones here, not all; method: immunoSEQ multiplex PCR. The sample records some 250,000 clones, 90% being singletons. Regarding this clone: Its antigen remains unidentified.

This CDR3 comprises 19 residues. V shed 8 bases and J 1 base; nucleotides not matched to a gene: 21. The V gene's germline CDR1 is SQVTM and CDR2 ANQGSEA. The sequence was collected from a woman between 18 and 29 years old in good health and CMV-seronegative. The sequencing input was PBMCs. J is TRBJ2-5 and V is TRBV29-1; TRBD1 aligns across 11 bases. CDR3 bases: TGCAGCACCCGAGGAGATCGGGACAGGGGGGAGTTGGCCCAAGAGACCCAGTACTTC. Amino acids: CSTRGDRDRGELAQETQYF.